Listed below are T cell receptor beta chains from one sample, sequenced in a study of neurological immune-mediated disorders. TCRdb fed the 5' RACE reads into MiXCR, producing one record per CDR3 protein. The sample includes 45,000 to 55,000 distinct CDR3 sequences, over 3% of them seen just once. Source material: PBMCs. All receptors come from a middle-aged man with multiple sclerosis. The CDR3 runs from the conserved cysteine through the conserved F or W.

v_gene	j_gene	CDR3aa
TRBV20-1	TRBJ1-2	CSARDRGTNYGYTF
TRBV6-5	TRBJ2-1	CASSLGSEQFF
TRBV7-6	TRBJ2-3	CASSLYSTETDTQYF
TRBV6-6	TRBJ1-5	CASSRDRAFRQPQHF
TRBV5-1	TRBJ1-1	CASSTQGNTEAFF
TRBV20-1	TRBJ2-7	CSAGLRDRGTDEQYF
TRBV29-1	TRBJ2-1	CSVEAGTGGNEQFF
TRBV29-1	TRBJ1-2	CSVGGLNYGYTF
TRBV5-1	TRBJ1-1	CASSLGHTEAFF
TRBV6-5	TRBJ2-1	CASSYSGTSGNEQFF
TRBV20-1	TRBJ2-1	CSARDQTTGGRVNEQFF
TRBV12-3/TRBV12-4	TRBJ2-7	CASSSDSSYEQYF
TRBV10-3	TRBJ2-1	CAIRIAGGPQEQFF
TRBV27	TRBJ1-1	CASSLMARTENTEAFF
TRBV21-1	TRBJ2-3	CASRAQGRGSRNTQYF
TRBV5-1	TRBJ2-3	CASSLGGAGADTQYF
TRBV24-1	TRBJ2-1	CATSDAKGSGVYNEQFF
TRBV20-1	TRBJ2-5	CSAQGQQETQYF
TRBV7-9	TRBJ2-2	CENSIRGANTGELFF
TRBV10-2	TRBJ1-2	CASSELRGPPMGYTF
TRBV12-3/TRBV12-4	TRBJ2-7	CASSIRDRGHEQYF
TRBV5-1	TRBJ2-3	CASSLGQEYTDTQYF
TRBV11-2	TRBJ2-7	CASSLIRGGAYEQYF
TRBV20-1	TRBJ1-4	CSARGAGRSNEKLFF
TRBV7-2	TRBJ2-3	CASSRGNRFTDTQYF
TRBV5-1	TRBJ1-2	CASSLGQGLANYGYTF
TRBV5-5	TRBJ2-3	CASSFGGGRYSTDTQYF
TRBV5-1	TRBJ2-3	CASSTTVDTQYF
TRBV6-1	TRBJ2-7	CASSPAGTEPYEQYF
TRBV12-3/TRBV12-4	TRBJ1-2	CASSFTGLAGYTF
TRBV12-3/TRBV12-4	TRBJ2-7	CASSFTRNEQYF
TRBV5-1	TRBJ2-1	CASSSPRGTDSYNEQFF
TRBV3-1	TRBJ1-5	CASSQGIGLSQPQNF
TRBV3-1	TRBJ1-5	CASSLDRGRQPQNF